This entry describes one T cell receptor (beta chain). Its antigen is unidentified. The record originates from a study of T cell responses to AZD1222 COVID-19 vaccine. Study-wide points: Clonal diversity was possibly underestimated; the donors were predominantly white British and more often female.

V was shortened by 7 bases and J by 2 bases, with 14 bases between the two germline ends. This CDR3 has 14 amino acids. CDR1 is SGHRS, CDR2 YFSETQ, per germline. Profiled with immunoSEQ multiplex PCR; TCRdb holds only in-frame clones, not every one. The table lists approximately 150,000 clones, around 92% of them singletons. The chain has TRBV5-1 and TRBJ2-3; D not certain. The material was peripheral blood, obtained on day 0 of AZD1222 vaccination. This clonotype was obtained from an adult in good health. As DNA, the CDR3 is TGCGCCAGCGCCGGACGGGCCACCACAGATACGCAGTATTTT. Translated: CASAGRATTDTQYF.